This passage covers 10 T cell receptor beta chains from one sample sequenced in a study of cytomegalovirus exposure and HLA in healthy donors. A multiplex PCR was run with 60 Vbeta primers and 13 Jbeta primers. Assay: immunoSEQ multiplex PCR; the TCRdb copy retains only in-frame clones and omits some. This sample has fewer than 250,000 clones; 65% to 85% occur once, and the top ten carry roughly 3.1%. The material sequenced was PBMCs. These receptor sequences come from a man under 40 in good health and CMV-seronegative.

Remarks on this clone: This specimen includes other DNA sequences encoding the same CDR3. The genes are TRBV6-5 and TRBJ2-7, with 8 positions matching TRBD1. V shed 0 bases, J shed 3 bases, and the junction held 1 base outside the gene matches. Germline CDR1 is MNHEY and CDR2 is SVGAGI. The CDR3 covers 14 residues. CDR3 loop: CASSYSGTGYEQYF. CDR3 coding DNA: TGTGCCAGCAGTTACTCGGGGACAGGCTACGAGCAGTACTTC.

This chain joins TRBV7-6 and TRBJ1-4; weak D call: TRBD1 (6 bases). This CDR3 has 14 residues. Trimming stripped 1 base from V and 11 bases from J, with 14 bases between. Germline CDR1 SGHVS, CDR2 FNYEAQ. The CDR3 loop reads CASSLEAGEGKLFF. The CDR3, as DNA: TGTGCCAGCAGCTTAGAGGCAGGGGAGGGGAAACTGTTTTTT.

This CDR3 reads CASSYRTGELFF. The CDR3 DNA follows: TGTGCCAGCAGTTACCGGACCGGGGAGCTGTTTTTT. The gene calls are TRBV6-5 and TRBJ2-2; D uncertain. This CDR3 comprises 12 residues. V was pared by 2 bases and J by 5 bases, with 3 bases between. Germline CDR1 is MNHEY and CDR2 is SVGAGI.

The J gene is TRBJ2-3, the V gene TRBV28; tentatively, D is TRBD1 (6 bases). V was pared by 3 bases and J by 1 base, with 11 bases between. CDR3 size: 15 residues. The germline CDR1 and CDR2 sequences are MDHEN and SYDVKM. The CDR3 DNA follows: TGTGCCAGCAGTTTGGGGACATGGGGCACAGATACGCAGTATTTT. This encodes CASSLGTWGTDTQYF.

Remarks on this clone: The junction shows a germline mismatch at one end, possibly a read error. V usage is TRBV7-7 and J usage is TRBJ2-7; 9 nucleotides match TRBD1. There are 17 residues in the CDR3. The germline V gene encodes CDR1 SSHAT and CDR2 FNYEAQ (reference sequence). Written as DNA, the CDR3 is TGTGCTAGCAGCTCAGACCCCACCGGGACAGGGCGGAACGAGCAGTACTTC. Protein product: CASSSDPTGTGRNEQYF.

V usage is TRBV19 and J usage is TRBJ1-2, with a weak D call TRBD1 (6 bases). In germline, CDR1 is LNHDA, CDR2 SQIVND (reference sequence). V was cut by 4 bases and J by 2 bases, with 17 bases left in between. The CDR3 contains 16 residues. DNA of the CDR3: TGTGCCAGTAGTACTTCCGGCCGACAGGTCAACTATGGCTACACCTTC. It is translated as CASSTSGRQVNYGYTF.

This clone was recorded a few times. This sequence joins TRBV28 and TRBJ2-3, with TRBD1 as a possible D gene (6 bases). Germline V gene sequence: CDR1 MDHEN, CDR2 SYDVKM. CDR3 length: 15 residues. Between the trimmed V and J ends, which lost 5 bases and 4 bases, there was a span of 16 bases. The DNA for the CDR3 is TGTGCCAGCAGTGGGGCAGGGGTCGGGGCAGATACGCAGTATTTT. Translated, it gives CASSGAGVGADTQYF.

The rearrangement links TRBV28 to TRBJ2-3; 14 nucleotides agree with TRBD2. With 6 bases clipped from V and 4 bases from J, the junction kept 3 bases outside the gene matches. The CDR3 totals 15 residues. CDR1 and CDR2 from the germline V gene are MDHEN and SYDVKM. CDR3 sequence (DNA): TGTGCCAGCAGCTGGACTAGCGGGGGGTCAGATACGCAGTATTTT. Protein product: CASSWTSGGSDTQYF.

The chain employs TRBV6-6 and TRBJ1-3; 8 bases agree with TRBD1. The CDR3 runs to 16 residues. CDR1 MNHNY and CDR2 SVGAGI come from the germline V gene (reference sequence). Trimming removed 1 base from V and 2 bases from J; junction bases left unmatched: 4. CDR3 protein: CASSYWRDRTGNTIYF. The CDR3 DNA follows: TGTGCCAGCAGTTACTGGAGGGACAGGACTGGAAACACCATATATTTT.

The rearrangement joins TRBV2 to TRBJ2-7; 7 bases agree with TRBD1. Germline CDR1 and CDR2: SNHLY and FYNNEI. The CDR3 is 12 amino acids. V was clipped by 9 bases and J by 2 bases; unmatched bases: 4. Here the CDR3 reads CASRQGTYEQYF. In nucleotides, the CDR3 is TGTGCCAGTAGACAGGGTACCTACGAGCAGTACTTC.